The source of this T cell receptor beta chain is a study of blood T cell repertoires in COVID-19. Looking at the study overall: Spain, Italy and the United States supplied samples that represented acute and convalescent COVID-19. The cDNA or gDNA used as material had been derived from T cells, B-cell-depleted T cells, or PBMCs.

V gave up 3 bases and J gave up 3 bases, with 9 bases separating them. The CDR3 totals 13 residues. Germline V gives CDR1 LNHDA, CDR2 SQIVND (reference sequence). The data were produced by immunoSEQ multiplex PCR, yet TCRdb's version contains in-frame clones alone and is incomplete. The repertoire holds 250,000 to 350,000 clones, with 84% as singletons. Sequencing was performed on peripheral blood. The clonotype was recovered from a human donor with COVID-19, enrolled during active disease. The donor label of this sample is uncertain. The genes are TRBV19 and TRBJ2-7; a possible D gene is TRBD1 (6 bases). CDR3: CASSIGTYYEQYF. CDR3 in DNA: TGTGCCAGTAGTATTGGGACATACTACGAGCAGTACTTC.